This T cell receptor beta chain emerged from a study of OX40 agonist ivuxolimab in advanced cancers. Study-level background: Patients received the agonistic anti-OX40 (CD134) antibody ivuxolimab.

The data were produced by immunoSEQ multiplex PCR, yet TCRdb's version contains in-frame clones alone and is incomplete. The sample shows about 44,000 clones, roughly 86% of them seen only once. The CDR3 contains 13 residues. V was clipped by 9 bases and J by 3 bases, with 12 bases between them. Germline CDR1 and CDR2: SNHLY and FYNNEI. Sequencing was performed on CD4+ or CD8+ T cells sorted from blood, taken in a trial of the OX40 agonist ivuxolimab. The clonotype comes from an adult with an advanced solid tumor such as melanoma, head and neck, liver or kidney cancer. The gene calls are TRBV2 and TRBJ1-5; the D gene is possibly TRBD1 (6 bases). CDR3 region: CASRDTYNQPQHF. For the CDR3, the DNA is TGTGCCAGTAGGGACACGTACAATCAGCCCCAGCATTTT.